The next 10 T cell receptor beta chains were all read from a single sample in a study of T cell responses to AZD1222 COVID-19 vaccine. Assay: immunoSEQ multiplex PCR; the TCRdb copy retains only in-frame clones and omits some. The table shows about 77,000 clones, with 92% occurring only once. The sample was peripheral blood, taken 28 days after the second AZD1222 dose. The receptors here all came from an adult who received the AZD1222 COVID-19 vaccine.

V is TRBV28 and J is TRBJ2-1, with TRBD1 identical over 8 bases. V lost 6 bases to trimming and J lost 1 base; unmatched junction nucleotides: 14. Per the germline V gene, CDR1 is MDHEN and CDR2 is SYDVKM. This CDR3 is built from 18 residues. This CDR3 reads CASSSLRTGSRSYNEQFF. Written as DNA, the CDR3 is TGTGCCAGCAGCTCTTTGAGGACAGGGAGTCGGTCCTACAATGAGCAGTTCTTC.

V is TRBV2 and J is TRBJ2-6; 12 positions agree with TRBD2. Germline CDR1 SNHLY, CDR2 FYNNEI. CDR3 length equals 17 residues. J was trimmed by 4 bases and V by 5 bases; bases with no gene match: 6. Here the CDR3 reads CASSPTSGSYGANVLTF. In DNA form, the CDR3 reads TGTGCCAGCAGTCCGACTAGCGGGAGTTACGGGGCCAACGTCCTGACTTTC.

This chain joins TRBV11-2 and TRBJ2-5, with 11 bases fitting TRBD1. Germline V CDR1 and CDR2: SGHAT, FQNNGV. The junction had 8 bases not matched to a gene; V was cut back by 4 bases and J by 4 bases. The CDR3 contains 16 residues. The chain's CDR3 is CASSSYPGTGGETQYF. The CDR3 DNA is TGTGCCAGCAGCTCATACCCCGGGACAGGGGGAGAGACCCAGTACTTC.

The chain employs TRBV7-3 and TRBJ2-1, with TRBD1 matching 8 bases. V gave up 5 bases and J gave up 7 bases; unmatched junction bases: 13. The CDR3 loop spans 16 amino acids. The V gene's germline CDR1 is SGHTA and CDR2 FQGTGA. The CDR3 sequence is CASSTTQGAVGNEQFF. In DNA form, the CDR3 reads TGTGCCAGCAGCACTACGCAGGGGGCAGTGGGAAATGAGCAGTTCTTC. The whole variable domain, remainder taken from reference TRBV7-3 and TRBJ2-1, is GAGVSQTPSNKVTEKGKYVELRCDPISGHTALYWYRQSLGQGPEFLIYFQGTGAADDSGLPNDRFFAVRPEGSVSTLKIQRTERGDSAVYLCASSTTQGAVGNEQFFGPGTRLTVL.

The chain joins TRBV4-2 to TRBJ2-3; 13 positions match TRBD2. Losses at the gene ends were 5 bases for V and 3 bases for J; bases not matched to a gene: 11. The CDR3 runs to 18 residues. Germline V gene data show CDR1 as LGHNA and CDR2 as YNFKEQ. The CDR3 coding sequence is TGTGCCAGCAGCTACTCCGGACTAGCGGGAGCGTTGACAGATACGCAGTATTTT. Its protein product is CASSYSGLAGALTDTQYF.

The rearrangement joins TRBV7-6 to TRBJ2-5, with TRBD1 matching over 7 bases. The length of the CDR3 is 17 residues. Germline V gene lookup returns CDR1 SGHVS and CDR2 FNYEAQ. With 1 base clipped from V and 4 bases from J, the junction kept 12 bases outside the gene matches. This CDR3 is CASSLDSRQGISETQYF. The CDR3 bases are TGTGCCAGCAGCTTAGACTCGAGACAGGGTATCTCAGAGACCCAGTACTTC.

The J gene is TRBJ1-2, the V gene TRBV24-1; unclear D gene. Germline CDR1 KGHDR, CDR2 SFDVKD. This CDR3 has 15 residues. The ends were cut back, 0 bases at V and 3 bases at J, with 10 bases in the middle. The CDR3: CATSDLVPAYYGYTF. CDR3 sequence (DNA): TGTGCCACCAGTGATTTGGTCCCAGCGTACTATGGCTACACCTTC.

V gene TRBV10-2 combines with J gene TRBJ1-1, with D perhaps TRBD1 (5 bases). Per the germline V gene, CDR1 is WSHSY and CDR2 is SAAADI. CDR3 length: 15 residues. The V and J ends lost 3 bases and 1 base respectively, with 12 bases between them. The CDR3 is CASSEFRDGNTEAFF. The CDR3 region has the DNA TGCGCCAGCAGTGAATTCCGGGACGGGAACACTGAAGCTTTCTTT.

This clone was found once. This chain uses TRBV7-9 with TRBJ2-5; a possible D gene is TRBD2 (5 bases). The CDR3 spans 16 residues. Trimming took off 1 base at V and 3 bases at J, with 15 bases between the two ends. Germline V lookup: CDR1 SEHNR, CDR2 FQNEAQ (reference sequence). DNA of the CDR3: TGTGCCAGCAGCTTAGATCTCAGCCTAGCAGAAGAGACCCAGTACTTC. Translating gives CASSLDLSLAEETQYF.

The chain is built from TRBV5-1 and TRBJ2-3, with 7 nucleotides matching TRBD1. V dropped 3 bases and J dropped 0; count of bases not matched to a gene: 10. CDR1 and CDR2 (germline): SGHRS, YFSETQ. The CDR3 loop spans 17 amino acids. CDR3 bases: TGCGCCAGCAGCTGGGGTGGGACAGCCACCAGCACAGATACGCAGTATTTT. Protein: CASSWGGTATSTDTQYF. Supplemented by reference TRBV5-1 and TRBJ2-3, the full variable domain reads KAGVTQTPRYLIKTRGQQVTLSCSPISGHRSVSWYQQTPGQGLQFLFEYFSETQRNKGNFPGRFSGRQFSNSRSEMNVSTLELGDSALYLCASSWGGTATSTDTQYFGPGTRLTVL.